This TCR beta chain was identified during a study of T cell changes during pregnancy in multiple sclerosis. The protocol was immunoSEQ multiplex PCR, while the TCRdb copy is restricted to in-frame clones and leaves out a portion. The table has about 28,000 clones, approximately 90% seen once. This CDR3 has 15 residues. Per the germline V gene, CDR1 is ENHRY and CDR2 is SYGVKD. With 4 bases clipped from V and 0 bases from J, the junction kept 4 bases outside the gene matches. This clonotype was sampled from a female donor with multiple sclerosis, enrolled in a pregnancy study. The V call is TRBV10-3, the J call TRBJ2-3; 7 bases fit TRBD2. This material consisted of CD8+ T cells from peripheral blood mononuclear cells, taken before pregnancy. The DNA for the CDR3 is TGTGCCATCAGTGCCGCGGGGGAGAGCACAGATACGCAGTATTTT. Amino acids: CAISAAGESTDTQYF.